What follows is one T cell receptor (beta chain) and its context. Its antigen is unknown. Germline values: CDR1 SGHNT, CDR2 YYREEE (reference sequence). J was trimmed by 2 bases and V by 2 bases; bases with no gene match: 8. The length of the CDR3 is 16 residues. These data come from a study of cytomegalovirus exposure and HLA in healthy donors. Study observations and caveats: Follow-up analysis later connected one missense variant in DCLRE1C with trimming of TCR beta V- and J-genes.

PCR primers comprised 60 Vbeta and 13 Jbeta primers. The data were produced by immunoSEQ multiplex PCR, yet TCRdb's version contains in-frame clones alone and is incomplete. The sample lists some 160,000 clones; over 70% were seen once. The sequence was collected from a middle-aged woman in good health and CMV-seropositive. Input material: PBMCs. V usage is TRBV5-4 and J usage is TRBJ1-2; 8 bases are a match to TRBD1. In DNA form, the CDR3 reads TGTGCCAGCAGCTTTTCCCGGACAGGGCCCAACTATGGCTACACCTTC. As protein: CASSFSRTGPNYGYTF.